These 5 T cell receptor beta chains came from one sample sequenced in a study of cytomegalovirus exposure and HLA in healthy donors. Amplification used 60 Vbeta primers and 13 Jbeta primers. Sequencing used immunoSEQ multiplex PCR; TCRdb keeps in-frame clones, though not all of them. Among roughly 160,000 clones, approximately 75% were seen once, and the ten largest hold 3.7%. Input material: PBMCs. The receptors derive from a man younger than 40 in good health and CMV-seropositive.

This clone was detected once. The chain has TRBV30 and TRBJ2-4, with a weak D call TRBD1 (6 bases). In germline, CDR1 is GTSNPN, CDR2 SVGIG (reference sequence). V was cut by 5 bases and J by 6 bases, with 14 bases left in between. This CDR3 spans 13 amino acids. DNA for the CDR3: TGTGCCTGGGACCCAGGGGCGGGAAACATTCAGTACTTC. Its translation is CAWDPGAGNIQYF.

The V gene is TRBV2, the J gene TRBJ2-5; possible D gene TRBD1, 6 bases. Trimming stripped 11 bases from V and 2 bases from J, with 12 bases between. The CDR3 spans 12 residues. The germline V gene has CDR1 SNHLY and CDR2 FYNNEI. The DNA of the CDR3 is TGTGCCGGAGGACAGATTCAAGAGACCCAGTACTTC. As protein: CAGGQIQETQYF.

The chain is built from TRBV28 and TRBJ2-1; D uncertain. Germline V CDR1 and CDR2: MDHEN, SYDVKM. This CDR3 region has 11 residues. The V end lost 6 bases, the J end lost 6 bases, and 6 bases lay between the germline ends. In DNA, the CDR3 is TGTGCCAGCAGCCAATCCAATGAGCAGTTCTTC. Translated, it gives CASSQSNEQFF. Together with reference TRBV28 and TRBJ2-1, the CDR3 gives the full variable domain: DVKVTQSSRYLVKRTGEKVFLECVQDMDHENMFWYRQDPGLGLRLIYFSYDVKMKEKGDIPEGYSVSREKKERFSLILESASTNQTSMYLCASSQSNEQFFGPGTRLTVL.

The chain recombines TRBV7-9 with TRBJ2-7; TRBD2 matches 9 bases. CDR1 SEHNR and CDR2 FQNEAQ come from the germline V gene (reference sequence). With 4 bases clipped from V and 0 bases from J, the junction kept 10 bases outside the gene matches. The CDR3 contains 17 residues. The CDR3 spells CASSSSTLAGDSYEQYF. CDR3 nucleotide sequence: TGTGCCAGCAGCTCTTCCACACTAGCGGGCGACTCCTACGAGCAGTACTTC.

V usage is TRBV5-1 and J usage is TRBJ2-7; D is possibly TRBD2 (5 bases). The V end lost 5 bases, the J end lost 5 bases, and 14 bases lay between the germline ends. Germline CDR1 SGHRS, CDR2 YFSETQ. CDR3 length: 13 amino acids. The CDR3 DNA reads TGCGCCAGCAGGCCCCACGAGGGCGACGAGCAGTACTTC. Translating it yields CASRPHEGDEQYF. Full variable domain (outside the CDR3, taken from reference TRBV5-1 and TRBJ2-7): KAGVTQTPRYLIKTRGQQVTLSCSPISGHRSVSWYQQTPGQGLQFLFEYFSETQRNKGNFPGRFSGRQFSNSRSEMNVSTLELGDSALYLCASRPHEGDEQYFGPGTRLTVT.